This section outlines one T cell receptor (beta chain) sequence together with its context. The specificity of this receptor is unknown. Within one base of it there is no much larger clone, and no base qualities were kept. The sample belongs to a study of control samples from healthy donors and cancer patients (TCRdb year 2020). Per the germline V gene, SGHAT is the CDR1 and FQNNGV is the CDR2. V is cut by 3 bases and J by 3 bases, and the space between the germline ends is 17 bases. The CDR3 measures 17 amino acids from cysteine to phenylalanine. Left in the record is the CDR3 DNA by itself, 51 bases read in frame from the first base. To prepare the library, the immunoSEQ multiplex PCR assay was applied. TCRdb obtained this table from immuneACCESS and retained in-frame rearrangements with V and J assigned. These tables miss some clones; where compared with another copy, unresolved V genes account for less than half of the shortfall, and the remainder is unexplained. Here the sample has 140,000 or so clones; approximately 92% occur a single time. The top ten hold approximately 3.4% of the sample.

The chain was built from TRBV11-2 and TRBJ1-4; a weak D assignment points to TRBD1 (6 bases agree). The sequence derives from a young man in good health. Sequencing was done on a sample of blood. In nucleotides, the sequence is TGTGCCAGCAGCTTCGATCAGGACAGCCAGCCTAATGAAAAACTGTTTTTT. This yields the protein CASSFDQDSQPNEKLFF.